The T cell receptor beta chain described here comes from a study of cytomegalovirus exposure and HLA in healthy donors. Findings and limits, study-wide: Among the CMV-associated chains, three were confirmed in vitro as specific for CMV antigens.

The PCR was carried out with 60 Vbeta primers and 13 Jbeta primers. Clones were sequenced by immunoSEQ multiplex PCR, and TCRdb holds only the in-frame ones, with some missing. The sample records approximately 150,000 clones, roughly 70% being singletons. The CDR3 is made up of 14 amino acids. Deletions cut 3 bases from V and 0 bases from J, with 3 bases between. The germline gives CDR1 MDHEN, CDR2 SYDVKM. A word on this clone: Its matching antigen is unknown.

This chain links TRBV28 with TRBJ2-6, with D uncertain. Sequencing was carried out using PBMCs. The source of this sequence is a man aged 25 to 40 in good health and CMV-seropositive. The CDR3 spells CASSFLSGANVLTF. DNA for the CDR3: TGTGCCAGCAGTTTCCTCTCTGGGGCCAACGTCCTGACTTTC.